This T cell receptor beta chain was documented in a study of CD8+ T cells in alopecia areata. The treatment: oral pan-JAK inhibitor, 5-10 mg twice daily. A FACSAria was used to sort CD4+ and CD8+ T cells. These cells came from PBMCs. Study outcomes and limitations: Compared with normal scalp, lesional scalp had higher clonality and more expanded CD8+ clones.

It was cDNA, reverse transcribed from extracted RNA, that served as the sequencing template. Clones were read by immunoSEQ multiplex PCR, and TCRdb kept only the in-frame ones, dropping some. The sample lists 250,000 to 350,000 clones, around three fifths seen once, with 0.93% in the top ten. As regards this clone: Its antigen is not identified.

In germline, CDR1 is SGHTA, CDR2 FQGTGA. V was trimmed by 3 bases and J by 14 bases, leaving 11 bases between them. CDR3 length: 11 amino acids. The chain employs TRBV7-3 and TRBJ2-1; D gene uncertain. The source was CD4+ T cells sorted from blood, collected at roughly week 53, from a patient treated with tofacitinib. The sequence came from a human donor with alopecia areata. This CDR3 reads CASSLDVGKFF. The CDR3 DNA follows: TGTGCCAGCAGCTTGGACGTTGGGAAGTTCTTC.